This record looks at one T cell receptor (beta chain) sequence and its context. Which antigen it targets is not known. No per-base quality is available; no much larger clone lies one base away. The sample comes from a study of shared clonotypes between healthy human individuals (dated by TCRdb to about 2020). With regard to the full study: A couple of women and three men aged 18 to 49 years were included in the cohort. Per donor, three plates each were used for CD4 naive and CD4 memory, two for CD8 naive, and one for CD8 memory. Blood TCR repertoires of about 5 healthy adults were deeply sequenced to estimate repertoire size and the extent of clonotype sharing between individuals. To increase sequencing depth and limit assay-specific biases, TCR repertoire library preparation and sequencing were carried out by different laboratories using diverse techniques. Per donor, leukapheresis produced somewhere between about 0.94 and 9.5 billion PBMCs. Beyond this particular receptor, the publication reports: Pairwise subsampling indicated that sequencing depth was expected to affect the degree of clonotype sharing among donors. Compared with non-shared clonotypes, the clonotypes found in all four sorted-subset donors had higher generation probabilities. The small number of donors limited the genetic and exposure-history diversity represented. Sampling was restricted to blood, and TCR repertoires in tissue are likely to differ from TCR repertoires in blood. Roughly 5% of naive CD4, around 3.5% of naive CD8, 2% to 2.5% of memory CD4, and less than 0.45% of memory CD8 clonotypes were shared across four donors. Rarefaction of sorted-subset datasets indicated incomplete sequencing despite the large sequencing depth. Naive subsets generally had larger estimated clonotype richness than memory subsets did.

CD8 naive samples were obtained by positive selection for CCR7 among CD45RO-negative cells, yielding a CD45RA+CCR7+ population from which TemRA cells were excluded. Healthy HIV-negative adults with no recently reported acute infections or vaccinations were included as donors. Only Caucasian adults living in Nashville, Tennessee, USA were represented among the donors. After blood collection by leukapheresis, PBMCs were isolated using Ficoll-Histopaque density gradient centrifugation and then cryopreserved in the vapor phase of liquid nitrogen. Purity and quantity of every magnetically sorted T cell population were checked by analytical flow cytometry. From each sorted fraction, genomic DNA was isolated and quantified by UV absorbance on a Nanodrop 2000c. The CDR3 holds 12 amino acids from the cysteine to the phenylalanine. The CDR3 DNA has 36 bases and is translated from base 1. The V end loses 4 bases and the J end loses 0 bases, and a stretch of 6 bases separates them. Looking up the germline V gene yields CDR1 SQVTM and CDR2 ANQGSEA.

Using the deep immunoSEQ assay, TCR CDR3 regions were amplified from genomic DNA by multiplex PCR. Genomic DNA extracted from each cell subset was distributed evenly over all wells of several immunoSEQ 96-well plates, and each plate served as one replicate. For sorted subsets, roughly 190 ng of genomic DNA, equivalent to 25,000 to 35,000 T cell genomes, went into each replicate PCR. The purified libraries were quantified using a Qubit 3.0 fluorometer, sized with a Bioanalyzer 2100, and then quantified again using the KAPA Library Quantification kit. Every immunoSEQ 96-well plate was sequenced on a dedicated single-read 150-cycle Illumina NextSeq 550 flow cell. On the authors' methods: Because the immunoSEQ output included only junctional sequences and no quality scores, the filtering could not be the same as the filtering used for full-length reads. To assign V/J genes and CDR3, sequences were annotated against IMGT germline references using PyIR, a Python wrapper for IgBLAST v1.9. Any read was removed if the V/J assignment was weak (E-value above 1e-6), the CDR3 was missing, or the read contained stop codons, out-of-frame junctions, or ambiguous translated residues. A V3J clonotype was defined by an identical inferred V gene, J gene, and CDR3 amino acid sequence. The percentage overlap between two repertoires was calculated by dividing the number of shared unique clonotypes by the size of the smaller repertoire. Richness of each repertoire was evaluated using RTK rarefaction, the Chao1 estimator, and Recon v2.1 estimates of unobserved clonotypes. OLGA was used to compute generation probabilities for all TCRbeta clonotypes that the gDNA method yielded from a handful of donors. TCRdb re-hosts the immuneACCESS table, in-frame sequences only. Its copies lack some clones; in the studies checked, an unresolved V gene accounts for under half of them, and the cause for the rest is not known. That table is the source of V, J and clone size, and D and trimming were worked out from the DNA. For this sample there are some 800,000 clones; about 92% appear just once. The biggest ten clones account for less than 25% of the sample.

The rearrangement combines TRBV29-1 with TRBJ1-1; the D gene remains uncertain. The TCR comes from a man aged 30-40 years in good health. The sample comprised naive CD8+ T cells sorted from blood. The meaning of the sample's cell subset or site label: CD45RA+CCR7+. The CDR3 loop reads CSVALMNTEAFF. The DNA sequence is as follows: TGCAGCGTTGCCCTGATGAACACTGAAGCTTTCTTT. Reference TRBV29-1 and TRBJ1-1 proteins supply the regions before and after the CDR3; the full variable domain is: SAVISQKPSRDICQRGTSLTIQCQVDSQVTMMFWYRQQPGQSLTLIATANQGSEATYESGFVIDKFPISRPNLTFSTLTVSNMSPEDSSIYLCSVALMNTEAFFGQGTRLTVV.